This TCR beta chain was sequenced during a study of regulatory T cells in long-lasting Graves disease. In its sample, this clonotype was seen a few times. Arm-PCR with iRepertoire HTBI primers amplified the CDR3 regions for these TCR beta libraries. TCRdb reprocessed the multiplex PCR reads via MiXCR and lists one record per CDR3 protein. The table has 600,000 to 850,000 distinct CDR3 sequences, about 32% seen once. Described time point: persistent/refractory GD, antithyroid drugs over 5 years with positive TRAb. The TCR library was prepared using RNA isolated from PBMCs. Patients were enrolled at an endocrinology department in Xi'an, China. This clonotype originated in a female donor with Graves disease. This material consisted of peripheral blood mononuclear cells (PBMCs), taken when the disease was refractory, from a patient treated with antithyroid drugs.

CDR3 amino acids: CASSQVGVPVRRTEAFF. The CDR3 DNA is TGTGCCAGCAGCCAAGTAGGTGTGCCGGTCAGAAGGACTGAAGCTTTCTTT. The chain carries TRBV14 and TRBJ1-1, with no clear D. There are 17 residues in the CDR3. The germline V gene has CDR1 SGHDN and CDR2 FVKESK. V gave up 1 base and J gave up 5 bases, with 20 bases separating them.